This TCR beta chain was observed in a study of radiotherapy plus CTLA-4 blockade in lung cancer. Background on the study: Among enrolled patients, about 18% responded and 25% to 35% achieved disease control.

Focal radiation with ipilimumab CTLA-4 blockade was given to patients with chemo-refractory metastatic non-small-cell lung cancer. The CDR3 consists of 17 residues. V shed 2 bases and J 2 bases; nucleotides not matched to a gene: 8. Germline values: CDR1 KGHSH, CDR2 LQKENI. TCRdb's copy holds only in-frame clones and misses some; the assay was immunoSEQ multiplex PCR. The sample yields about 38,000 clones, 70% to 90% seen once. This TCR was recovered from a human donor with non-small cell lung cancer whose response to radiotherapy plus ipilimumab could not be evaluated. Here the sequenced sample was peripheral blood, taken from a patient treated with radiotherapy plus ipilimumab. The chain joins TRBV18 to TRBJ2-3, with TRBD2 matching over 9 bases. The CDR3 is CASSPSTSGFLTDTQYF. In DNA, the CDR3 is TGTGCCAGCTCACCATCAACTAGCGGGTTCCTCACAGATACGCAGTATTTT.